The rows below give T cell receptor beta chains drawn from one sample of a study of blood T cell repertoires in COVID-19. Sequencing used immunoSEQ multiplex PCR; TCRdb keeps in-frame clones, though not all of them. The sample includes 100,000 to 150,000 clones, roughly 86% seen only once; the top ten take about 5.4%. Material: peripheral blood. The receptors stem from a human donor in a cohort sampled during active COVID-19. Each CDR3 is given with its conserved first and last residue. D genes are given only for firm matches.

J gene,CDR3 length,D gene,V gene,CDR3 protein
TRBJ1-4,17,.,TRBV4-1,CASSQFARGKTNEKLFF
TRBJ1-5,15,.,TRBV7-8,CASSLGDRSNQPQHF
TRBJ2-7,12,.,TRBV7-9,CASRRTSVEQYF
TRBJ2-1,17,TRBD1,TRBV7-9,CASSGEDRLPTYNEQFF
TRBJ1-3,15,.,TRBV6-5,CASSPHMRPGATIYF
TRBJ1-2,12,.,TRBV11-2,CASSPREAGYTF
TRBJ2-1,15,TRBD2,TRBV14,CASSQDRLAGGGQFF
TRBJ2-2,16,.,TRBV7-9,CASSLKRGSNYGELFF
TRBJ2-7,15,TRBD2,TRBV30,CAWRRGAGVSSEQYF
TRBJ2-7,12,.,TRBV5-4,CASSTGSYEQYF
TRBJ2-7,15,TRBD2,TRBV14,CASSQDSRTSLEQYF
TRBJ2-3,14,.,TRBV5-1,CASSLEGGTDTQYF
TRBJ2-7,12,.,TRBV11-2,CASSPDRDKEYF
TRBJ1-1,13,.,TRBV7-3,CASSFGENTEAFF
TRBJ2-2,12,.,TRBV5-1,CASSLAAGELFF
TRBJ1-6,17,.,TRBV19,CARPRHAYFSYNSPLHF
TRBJ1-2,10,.,TRBV6-5,CASSRYGYTF
TRBJ1-5,17,.,TRBV30,CAWSTRQATLGNQPQHF
TRBJ1-2,14,.,TRBV6-1,CASSEFGANYGYTF
TRBJ2-1,15,.,TRBV7-9,CASSLGQTFYNEQFF
TRBJ2-1,13,.,TRBV5-6,CASYSSNYNEQFF
TRBJ2-3,16,TRBD2,TRBV18,CASSPGLAGFGDTQYF
TRBJ2-5,15,TRBD2,TRBV30,CAWSGLAGLLETQYF
TRBJ2-1,19,.,TRBV3-1/TRBV3-2,CASSQDISGSTHSYNEQFF
TRBJ2-3,13,.,TRBV11-3,CASSPITADTQYF
TRBJ1-1,13,TRBD1,TRBV7-8,CASSLTGGTEAFF
TRBJ2-1,16,TRBD2,TRBV18,CASSTSPGLAGGEQFF
TRBJ1-2,15,.,TRBV11-2,CASSLDTQGSGGYTF
TRBJ2-2,16,TRBD1,TRBV3-1/TRBV3-2,CASSQEGTGSTGELFF
TRBJ1-1,13,.,TRBV7-9,CASSLVQEGEAFF
TRBJ2-1,15,.,TRBV6-5,CASSYFGRGNNEQFF
TRBJ2-3,12,.,TRBV7-3,CASSPNGDTQYF
TRBJ2-1,16,TRBD2,TRBV5-8,CASSLNTGTIYNEQFF
TRBJ1-2,13,.,TRBV28,CASSLTQSYGYTF
TRBJ2-7,13,.,TRBV30,CAWATGNSYEQYF
TRBJ2-6,14,.,TRBV19,CASSIAPGANVLTF
TRBJ2-1,11,.,TRBV3-1/TRBV3-2,CASSQGFLKLF
TRBJ1-5,14,.,TRBV7-2,CASARDIFNQPQHF
TRBJ2-5,14,.,TRBV6-5,CASSYLGPTETQYF
TRBJ2-1,15,.,TRBV3-1/TRBV3-2,CASSLISGSYNEQFF
TRBJ2-2,15,TRBD2,TRBV6-5,CASKSGGLNTGELFF
TRBJ2-7,15,.,TRBV27,CASSPLGLTSDEQYF
TRBJ1-1,15,.,TRBV6-2/TRBV6-3,CASSARGSGHWEAFF
TRBJ1-6,16,.,TRBV19,CASSPEAPRLDSPLHF
TRBJ2-1,17,TRBD2,TRBV11-3,CASSLEGGRALGNEQFF